The sequence of this TCR beta chain was determined in a study of shared clonotypes between healthy human individuals. The overall study: Donors had three CD4 naive, three CD4 memory, two CD8 naive and one CD8 memory plate apiece.

As concerns this clone: Its antigen is undetermined.

V was trimmed by 5 bases and J by 0 bases, leaving 15 bases between them. Germline-derived CDR1 and CDR2 are MDHEN and SYDVKM. This CDR3 region has 16 residues. Study results and caveats: A limitation of the genetic and exposure-history diversity represented arose from few donors.

Assay: immunoSEQ multiplex PCR; the TCRdb copy retains only in-frame clones and omits some. The sample consists of around 2.5 million clones, approximately 93% of them appearing once. Each sample came from a Caucasian adult donor living in Nashville, Tennessee. CD4+ cells underwent separation, giving CD45RA+ naive and CD45RA-negative memory subsets. This chain links TRBV28 with TRBJ2-3; tentatively, D is TRBD1 (5 bases). The sequencing input was naive CD4+ T cells from PBMCs. This sample's subset: CD45RA+ positively selected. This clonotype was obtained from a man aged 18 to 30 in good health. Some clones in this sample may be carry-over from other donors' samples. As DNA, the CDR3 is TGTGCCAGCAGTCCAGGGCTAGGTTTCAGCACAGATACGCAGTATTTT. It is translated as CASSPGLGFSTDTQYF.